This TCR beta chain was recovered during a study of T cells in Graves' hyperthyroidism and ophthalmopathy. Authors of the study amplified TCR beta CDR3 regions from RNA transcripts. The primer set for the first-round RT-PCR of the TCR CDR3 was HTBI. TCRdb processed the multiplex PCR reads anew with MiXCR; each CDR3 protein has one entry. The sample lists about 420,000 distinct CDR3 sequences, roughly an eighth occurring once. Uncontrolled infection, other autoimmune disease, pregnancy or lactation barred patients from enrollment. Together with thyroid ultrasound, orbital computed tomography, serum thyroxine and TRAb, clinical symptoms were used for diagnoses. The table lists this clonotype with a few counts. V lost 2 bases to trimming and J lost 0 bases; unmatched junction nucleotides: 0. This CDR3 is built from 14 residues. Germline assignment: CDR1 MGHDK and CDR2 SYGVNS.

This sequence originates from a woman aged 18-35 years with Graves' hyperthyroidism. Sequencing was carried out using blood. This sequence joins TRBV25-1 and TRBJ1-2, with TRBD1 matching over 7 bases. CDR3 residues: CASSEQGANYGYTF. The CDR3 bases are TGTGCCAGCAGTGAACAGGGGGCTAACTATGGCTACACCTTC.